One and the same sample provided the 28 T cell receptor beta chains below, sequenced in a study of shared clonotypes between healthy human individuals (dated by TCRdb to 2018 to 2021). The library was built by means of the immunoSEQ multiplex PCR assay. TCRdb took over this immuneACCESS table, retaining in-frame rearrangements with V and J assigned. Such tables are incomplete; in checked studies, under half of the missing clones stem from an unresolved V gene, and the remainder is unexplained. The sample profile shows some 2,000,000 clones; roughly 95% of them were found once. Around 0.13% of the sample comes from the top ten. Sequencing was carried out using naive CD4+ T cells sorted from blood. The cell subset or site label, as the study defines it: CD45RA+ positively selected. The receptors were gathered from a man between 18 and 29 years old in good health.

This chain uses TRBV19 with TRBJ1-1; possible D gene TRBD1, 6 bases. This CDR3 spans 13 amino acids. Germline V lookup: CDR1 LNHDA, CDR2 SQIVND (reference sequence). V lost 6 bases and J lost 4, with 12 bases in between. In DNA form, the CDR3 reads TGTGCCAGTAGGCCGGGACATCGCACTGAAGCTTTCTTT. It is translated as CASRPGHRTEAFF. The whole variable domain, filled in from reference TRBV19 and TRBJ1-1, reads DGGITQSPKYLFRKEGQNVTLSCEQNLNHDAMYWYRQDPGQGLRLIYYSQIVNDFQKGDIAEGYSVSREKKESFPLTVTSAQKNPTAFYLCASRPGHRTEAFFGQGTRLTVV.

V usage is TRBV10-1 and J usage is TRBJ1-1; D possibly corresponds to TRBD1 (5 bases). Trimming removed 2 bases from V and 5 bases from J, with 18 bases in between. Germline values: CDR1 WNHNN, CDR2 SYGVQD (reference sequence). CDR3 length: 16 residues. CDR3 sequence: CASSEGGPGRRTEAFF. Written as DNA, the CDR3 is TGCGCCAGCAGTGAGGGGGGTCCGGGAAGAAGGACTGAAGCTTTCTTT.

This chain links TRBV13 with TRBJ2-1; a weak D match, TRBD2 (5 bases). The length of the CDR3 is 15 residues. V lost 6 bases and J lost 9, with 21 bases in between. CDR1 is PRHDT and CDR2 is FYEKMQ in the germline V gene (reference sequence). DNA for the CDR3: TGTGCCAGCAGTTTGTTGTCTCTAGCTTGGGGTGAGCAGTTCTTC. Translated, it gives CASSLLSLAWGEQFF.

A note on this clone: Other DNA sequences from this sample encode an identical CDR3 as well. CDR3 DNA sequence: TGTGCCAGCAGCTTAGATGGGATCTACAATGAGCAGTTCTTC. This codes for CASSLDGIYNEQFF. The chain combines TRBV11-2 with TRBJ2-1; no definite D call. Looked up from germline, CDR1 is SGHAT and CDR2 is FQNNGV. The CDR3 loop spans 14 amino acids. V was clipped by 0 bases and J by 3 bases, with 6 bases between them.

The DNA for the CDR3 is TGTGCCAGCAGTGAAGGGACCCGCCGCGAGCAGTACTTC. Translating it yields CASSEGTRREQYF. The gene calls are TRBV6-1 and TRBJ2-7; no definite D call. This CDR3 is 13 amino acids long. With 1 base removed from V and 6 bases from J, the gap between germline ends came to 10 bases. Germline values: CDR1 MNHNS, CDR2 SASEGT.

This chain joins TRBV6-1 and TRBJ2-1; possibly TRBD2 for D (5 bases). V was shortened by 5 bases and J by 7 bases, with 9 bases between the two germline ends. This CDR3 has 12 amino acids. Germline V CDR1 and CDR2: MNHNS, SASEGT. In DNA, the CDR3 is TGTGCCAGCAGTTTCGGACTTAATGAGCAGTTCTTC. Its translation is CASSFGLNEQFF.

The gene calls are TRBV10-3 and TRBJ1-1; D is ambiguous. Per germline, CDR1 ENHRY and CDR2 SYGVKD. With 10 bases removed from V and 3 bases from J, the gap between germline ends came to 15 bases. The CDR3 is made up of 13 amino acids. The CDR3 coding sequence is TGTGCCACCCTCAAGATTGCTGACACTGAAGCTTTCTTT. This sequence encodes CATLKIADTEAFF.

This clone has more than one count but fewer than ten. The chain has TRBV18 and TRBJ2-1; D ambiguous. Germline assignment: CDR1 KGHSH and CDR2 LQKENI. The CDR3 has 11 residues. V lost 3 bases, J lost 10 bases, and 7 bases lay in between. The CDR3 loop is CASSPLQEQFF. The CDR3 DNA reads TGTGCCAGCTCACCTCTTCAAGAGCAGTTCTTC.

The CDR3 is CASSGSGGAIWNEQFF. CDR3 DNA sequence: TGTGCCAGCAGTGGTAGTGGGGGGGCAATATGGAATGAGCAGTTCTTC. The chain joins TRBV27 to TRBJ2-1, with D possibly matching TRBD2 (7 bases). The germline V and J ends were trimmed by 5 bases and 7 bases, with 21 bases remaining between them. The CDR3 has 16 amino acids. Germline lookup yields CDR1 MNHEY and CDR2 SMNVEV (reference sequence).

As concerns this clone: Other DNA sequences in this specimen translate into the identical CDR3. V usage is TRBV6-5 and J usage is TRBJ1-5; D perhaps matches TRBD1 (6 bases). CDR1 and CDR2 (germline): MNHEY, SVGAGI. Trimming left V 6 bases short and J 0 bases short, with 12 bases between. CDR3 size: 15 residues. This CDR3 is CASSRTVNSNQPQHF. CDR3 sequence (DNA): TGTGCCAGCAGCCGGACAGTTAATAGCAATCAGCCCCAGCATTTT.

The V and J genes are TRBV6-6 and TRBJ2-2, with 11 positions matching TRBD1. Trimming removed 8 bases from V and 5 bases from J; junction bases left unmatched: 10. This CDR3 is 16 amino acids long. Germline V gene data show CDR1 as MNHNY and CDR2 as SVGAGI (reference sequence). CDR3 bases: TGTGCCAGCCGACGGTCTGGGACAGGGGGAACCGGGGAGCTGTTTTTT. The encoded protein is CASRRSGTGGTGELFF.

This rearrangement joins TRBV25-1 to TRBJ2-3; D is perhaps TRBD1 (6 bases). Germline values: CDR1 MGHDK, CDR2 SYGVNS. The CDR3 totals 11 residues. The germline V and J ends were trimmed by 8 bases and 8 bases, with 11 bases remaining between them. CDR3 coding DNA: TGTGCCAGCGTAGAGGGGGTTACGCAGTATTTT. Its protein is CASVEGVTQYF.

The chain is built from TRBV7-9 and TRBJ2-3; 9 nucleotides align to TRBD1. Germline V gives CDR1 SEHNR, CDR2 FQNEAQ (reference sequence). This CDR3 is built from 15 residues. V was pared by 3 bases and J by 1 base, with 2 bases of the junction left unmatched. As DNA, the CDR3 is TGTGCCAGCAGCTTCCGGGACAGGGGCACAGATACGCAGTATTTT. Translation: CASSFRDRGTDTQYF.

As DNA, the CDR3 is TGTGCCAGCAGTTTACTTAGCGGGGGGGGCACAGATACGCAGTATTTT. Its protein is CASSLLSGGGTDTQYF. The chain carries TRBV28 and TRBJ2-3; 11 bases align to TRBD2. CDR3 length equals 16 residues. Germline CDR1 and CDR2: MDHEN and SYDVKM. V shed 2 bases, J shed 1 base, and the junction held 2 bases outside the gene matches.

Remarks on this clone: The same CDR3 can be traced to other DNA sequences in this sample. The rearrangement links TRBV10-3 to TRBJ1-2; no definite D call. This CDR3 spans 11 amino acids. The ends were cut back, 3 bases at V and 6 bases at J, with 5 bases in the middle. Germline V CDR1 and CDR2: ENHRY, SYGVKD. CDR3 nucleotide sequence: TGTGCCATCAGTGATAGGGATGGCTACACCTTC. This sequence encodes CAISDRDGYTF.

A note on this clone: Other nucleotide sequences in the sample specify the same CDR3. The chain couples TRBV5-6 to TRBJ2-7; 7 bases are shared with TRBD1. Germline CDR1 and CDR2: SGHDT and YYEEEE. Trimming removed 2 bases from V and 2 bases from J; junction bases left unmatched: 4. CDR3 length: 14 residues. This CDR3 reads CASSFRQGAYEQYF. CDR3 DNA: TGTGCCAGCAGCTTTAGGCAGGGGGCCTACGAGCAGTACTTC.

A few counts support this clone. The chain couples TRBV2 to TRBJ1-2, with a weak D call TRBD1 (6 bases). The germline CDR1 and CDR2 sequences are SNHLY and FYNNEI. CDR3 length: 14 amino acids. V was pared by 0 bases and J by 8 bases, with 13 bases between. CDR3 DNA sequence: TGTGCCAGCAGTGAAGCGCAGGGGTTAGGGGGCTACACCTTC. It encodes CASSEAQGLGGYTF.

This clone has just one count. This chain's CDR3 is CASSEEPVHSGEQYF. CDR3 nucleotide sequence: TGTGCCAGCAGTGAAGAGCCGGTGCACTCCGGCGAGCAGTACTTC. The chain combines TRBV2 with TRBJ2-7; D is unclear. V shed 1 base and J shed 6 bases, with 16 bases lying between them. CDR3 size: 15 residues. CDR1 and CDR2 (germline): SNHLY, FYNNEI.

The V gene is TRBV9, the J gene TRBJ2-2; the match to TRBD1 covers 12 bases. V lost 3 bases to trimming and J lost 6 bases; unmatched junction nucleotides: 6. Germline CDR1 SGDLS, CDR2 YYNGEE. CDR3 length: 16 residues. The CDR3: CASSGRDRGRAGELFF. The CDR3 nucleotides read TGTGCCAGCAGCGGCCGGGACAGGGGGCGGGCCGGGGAGCTGTTTTTT. Full variable domain (missing parts from reference TRBV9 and TRBJ2-2): DSGVTQTPKHLITATGQRVTLRCSPRSGDLSVYWYQQSLDQGLQFLIQYYNGEERAKGNILERFSAQQFPDLHSELNLSSLELGDSALYFCASSGRDRGRAGELFFGEGSRLTVL.

Regarding this clone: The same CDR3 arises from other DNA sequences in this sample as well. The chain is built from TRBV6-6 and TRBJ2-7; the D gene could be TRBD1 or TRBD2 (5 bases each). The V gene's germline CDR1 is MNHNY and CDR2 SVGAGI (reference sequence). The CDR3 extends over 14 amino acids. The V end was cut by 0 bases, the J end by 2 bases, with 8 bases between. In DNA, the CDR3 is TGTGCCAGCAGTTACTCTGAGGGACCCTACGAGCAGTACTTC. It specifies CASSYSEGPYEQYF.

This chain links TRBV6-5 with TRBJ1-2, with no clear D. V lost 7 bases and J lost 4, with 13 bases in between. The germline CDR1 and CDR2 sequences are MNHEY and SVGAGI. The CDR3 runs to 13 residues. The CDR3 coding sequence is TGTGCCAGCACCATCCCGGGGTCCTATGGCTACACCTTC. Protein: CASTIPGSYGYTF.

The chain's CDR3 is CASSLANGATNEKLFF. The CDR3 nucleotides read TGCGCCAGCAGCTTGGCCAACGGTGCAACTAATGAAAAACTGTTTTTT. The rearrangement uses TRBV5-1 and TRBJ1-4; D is ambiguous. CDR3 size: 16 residues. Germline V gene lookup returns CDR1 SGHRS and CDR2 YFSETQ. Deletions cut 0 bases from V and 0 bases from J, with 9 bases between.

J is TRBJ2-1 and V is TRBV5-1; 15 bases are a match to TRBD2. Germline trimming cut 4 bases from V and 10 bases from J; bases unmatched to any gene: 6. This CDR3 has 15 amino acids. CDR1 SGHRS and CDR2 YFSETQ come from the germline V gene. The CDR3 DNA sequence: TGCGCCAGCAGCCCCGGGACTAGCGGGAGGTTCGAGCAGTTCTTC. Amino acids: CASSPGTSGRFEQFF.

J is TRBJ1-2 and V is TRBV27; D not resolved. CDR1 and CDR2 (germline): MNHEY, SMNVEV (reference sequence). This CDR3 is 14 amino acids long. Trimming removed 8 bases from V and 5 bases from J, with 18 bases in between. CDR3 DNA sequence: TGTGCCAGCCGCCTCCTGGGTGAGGATTATGGCTACACCTTC. Its protein product is CASRLLGEDYGYTF.

The rearrangement joins TRBV12-5 to TRBJ2-7; 14 bases are a match to TRBD2. Germline V gives CDR1 LGHNT, CDR2 FRNRAP. The trim removed 3 bases at V and 1 base at J, leaving 11 bases unmatched. The CDR3 has 19 residues. CDR3 sequence reads: CASGFLPGTSGRGSYEQYF. In DNA, the CDR3 is TGTGCTAGTGGTTTTCTGCCGGGGACTAGCGGGAGAGGATCCTACGAGCAGTACTTC.

The gene calls are TRBV5-1 and TRBJ2-1; TRBD2 aligns across 8 bases. The germline CDR1 and CDR2 sequences are SGHRS and YFSETQ. CDR3 length: 19 amino acids. The V gene end was trimmed by 3 bases and the J gene end by 1 base; junction bases not matched to a gene: 15. The CDR3 nucleotides are TGCGCCAGCAGCTCACTTAAGAAGCCCGGGAGGGCATCCTACAATGAGCAGTTCTTC. Encoded protein: CASSSLKKPGRASYNEQFF.

The chain carries TRBV30 and TRBJ2-1; D perhaps matches TRBD2 (6 bases). The CDR3 totals 17 residues. From germline, CDR1 is GTSNPN and CDR2 SVGIG (reference sequence). The V and J ends lost 0 bases and 0 bases respectively, with 15 bases between them. CDR3 DNA sequence: TGTGCCTGGAGTGTAGCTCCCCTAGCGAGCTCCTACAATGAGCAGTTCTTC. This encodes CAWSVAPLASSYNEQFF.

The rearrangement joins TRBV6-5 to TRBJ1-6; no firm D call. Germline V gene sequence: CDR1 MNHEY, CDR2 SVGAGI. V was shortened by 3 bases and J by 7 bases, with 10 bases between the two germline ends. The CDR3 has 14 amino acids. The CDR3 nucleotides read TGTGCCAGCAGTTATCTACGGACGAATTCACCCCTCCACTTT. It specifies CASSYLRTNSPLHF.